These 9 T cell receptor beta chains originate from one sample sequenced in a study of blood T cells in healthy people across ages. Combining a sample-barcoded 5' primer with a J-beta primer mix, a second PCR ran for roughly 6 to 11 cycles. TCRdb recomputed calls from the 5' RACE reads with MiXCR, one row per CDR3 protein. There are roughly 730,000 distinct CDR3 sequences in the sample; around three fifths occur only once, and about 26% lies in the top ten. The specimen was blood. The receptor source for this set is a middle-aged man in good health.

The V and J genes are TRBV6-5 and TRBJ1-5; no reliable D call. The CDR3 consists of 15 residues. V was cut by 6 bases and J by 0 bases, with 12 bases left in between. CDR1 is MNHEY and CDR2 is SVGAGI in the germline V gene. The CDR3 region has the DNA TGTGCCAGCAGATGGGTTACAAATAGCAATCAGCCCCAGCATTTT. Amino acid sequence: CASRWVTNSNQPQHF.

This rearrangement joins TRBV3-1 to TRBJ2-1, with 8 bases fitting TRBD1. The CDR3 is 16 residues long. The germline V gene encodes CDR1 LGHDT and CDR2 YNNKEL (reference sequence). The V segment lost 4 bases and the J segment 4 bases; nucleotides outside the gene matches: 9. CDR3 residues: CASSRRQGTNYNEQFF. The CDR3 DNA reads as TGTGCCAGCAGCCGGAGACAGGGGACCAATTACAATGAGCAGTTCTTC.

This clonotype was found a few times. This chain joins TRBV6-6 and TRBJ2-5; no clear D gene. The V end was cut by 6 bases, the J end by 2 bases, with 16 bases between. In germline, CDR1 is MNHNY, CDR2 SVGAGI (reference sequence). The CDR3 is made up of 15 amino acids. This CDR3 reads CASSSGRRQQETQYF. The CDR3 bases are TGTGCCAGCAGCAGTGGGCGGAGACAACAAGAGACCCAGTACTTC.

The chain combines TRBV15 with TRBJ2-1, with 8 bases that match TRBD1. J was trimmed by 12 bases and V by 2 bases; bases with no gene match: 9. The length of the CDR3 is 14 residues. The germline V gene encodes CDR1 LNHNV and CDR2 YYDKDF (reference sequence). CDR3 DNA: TGTGCCACCAGCAGACAAGGACAGGGCTCTGGGCAGTTCTTC. Residues: CATSRQGQGSGQFF.

The sample holds one count of this clonotype. The rearrangement links TRBV15 to TRBJ2-5; 7 positions match TRBD1. Trimming took 4 bases from V and 1 from J; bases not matched to a gene: 6. The CDR3 is made up of 15 amino acids. Germline V lookup: CDR1 LNHNV, CDR2 YYDKDF (reference sequence). The CDR3 region has the DNA TGTGCCACCAGCATTAACAGGGGTCCCCAAGAGACCCAGTACTTC. This sequence encodes CATSINRGPQETQYF.

The CDR3 is CASSQPGQEYGYTF. DNA for the CDR3: TGCGCCAGCAGCCAACCCGGGCAGGAGTATGGCTACACCTTC. The rearrangement uses TRBV4-1 and TRBJ1-2; no clear D. Germline loops: CDR1 MGHRA, CDR2 YSYEKL. The CDR3 is 14 amino acids. V dropped 2 bases and J dropped 5 bases, with 12 bases sitting between them.

As concerns this clonotype: The junction and the germline gene differ at one end; a read error may be behind it. V and J are TRBV12-3 or TRBV12-4 and TRBJ2-7; D unclear. CDR3 length: 13 amino acids. CDR3 sequence: CASSPHPSYKQYF. For the CDR3, the DNA is TGTGCCAGCAGTCCACACCCCTCCTACAAGCAGTACTTC.

The V gene is TRBV20-1, the J gene TRBJ2-7; D gene ambiguous. CDR3 length equals 15 residues. The V and J ends lost 3 bases and 0 bases respectively, with 15 bases between them. Germline CDR1 DFQATT, CDR2 SNEGSKA (reference sequence). CDR3 coding DNA: TGCAGTGCTAGTCCCCAATCGTGGGGCTCCTACGAGCAGTACTTC. Translated, it gives CSASPQSWGSYEQYF.

This clonotype occurred once. The chain combines TRBV27 with TRBJ2-5; D tentatively reads TRBD1 or TRBD2 (5 bases each). V lost 5 bases, J lost 11 bases, and 12 bases lay in between. The length of the CDR3 is 11 residues. Germline V lookup: CDR1 MNHEY, CDR2 SMNVEV (reference sequence). The chain's CDR3 is CASSPGRRQYF. CDR3 sequence (DNA): TGTGCCAGCAGTCCGGGACGGCGGCAGTACTTC.